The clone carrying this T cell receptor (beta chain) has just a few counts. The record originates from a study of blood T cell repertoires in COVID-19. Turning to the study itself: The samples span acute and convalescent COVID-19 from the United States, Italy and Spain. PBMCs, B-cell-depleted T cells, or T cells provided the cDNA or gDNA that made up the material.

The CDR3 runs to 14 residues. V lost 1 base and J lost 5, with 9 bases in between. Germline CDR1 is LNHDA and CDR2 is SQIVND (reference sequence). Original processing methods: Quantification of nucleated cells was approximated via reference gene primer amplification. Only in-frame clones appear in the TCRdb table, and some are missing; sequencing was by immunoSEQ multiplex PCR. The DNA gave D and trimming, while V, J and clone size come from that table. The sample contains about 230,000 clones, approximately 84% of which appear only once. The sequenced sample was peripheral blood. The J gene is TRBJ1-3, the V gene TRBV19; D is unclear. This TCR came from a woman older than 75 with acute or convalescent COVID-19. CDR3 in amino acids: CASSIGGKRNTIYF. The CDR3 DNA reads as TGTGCCAGTAGTATAGGAGGTAAAAGAAACACCATATATTTT.